A selection of T cell receptor beta chains follows, all from one sample in a study of blood T cell repertoires in COVID-19. Generated by immunoSEQ multiplex PCR, the TCRdb table keeps only in-frame clones and is missing some. The data show some 65,000 clones, 86% seen once. The sequenced material came from peripheral blood. Receptors were obtained from a man aged 35 to 55 with COVID-19, enrolled during active disease. Both conserved end residues are part of each CDR3. A D gene is named only where the DNA matches it firmly. Where a row states a size, it is once, few, many or the class of an expanded clone; other rows omit it.

V: TRBV3-1/TRBV3-2
D: TRBD2
J: TRBJ2-1
size: .
CDR3: CASSPGGALSNEQFF
DNA: TGTGCCAGCAGCCCCGGGGGGGCGTTGTCGAATGAGCAGTTCTTC

V: TRBV5-1
D: .
J: TRBJ1-3
size: .
CDR3: CASSLSQGAGNTIYF
DNA: TGCGCCAGCAGCTTAAGTCAGGGTGCTGGAAACACCATATATTTT

V: TRBV2
D: .
J: TRBJ1-4
size: .
CDR3: CAITYKNSQTNEKLFF
DNA: TGTGCCATCACCTATAAAAACAGTCAAACTAATGAAAAACTGTTTTTT

V: TRBV4-2
D: .
J: TRBJ2-4
size: .
CDR3: CASSPELAGEQNIQYF
DNA: TGTGCCAGCAGCCCCGAGTTAGCAGGGGAGCAAAACATTCAGTACTTC

V: TRBV30
D: TRBD1
J: TRBJ2-7
size: .
CDR3: CAWNPPGTGAYEQYF
DNA: TGTGCCTGGAACCCCCCCGGGACAGGTGCCTACGAGCAGTACTTC

V: TRBV19
D: TRBD1
J: TRBJ1-2
size: .
CDR3: CASTRPGGLYGYTF
DNA: TGTGCCAGTACCAGACCAGGGGGCCTCTATGGCTACACCTTC

V: TRBV19
D: .
J: TRBJ2-5
size: .
CDR3: CASSPTIHETQYF
DNA: TGTGCCAGTAGCCCTACGATCCACGAGACCCAGTACTTC

V: TRBV19
D: .
J: TRBJ1-2
size: .
CDR3: CASSMTAIYGYTF
DNA: TGTGCCAGTAGTATGACAGCTATCTATGGCTACACCTTC

V: TRBV29-1
D: .
J: TRBJ1-1
size: .
CDR3: CSVSSGGAGNTEAFF
DNA: TGCAGCGTGTCAAGCGGGGGCGCGGGGAACACTGAAGCTTTCTTT

V: TRBV5-5
D: .
J: TRBJ2-7
size: .
CDR3: CASSFLYEQYF
DNA: TGTGCCAGCAGCTTTCTGTACGAGCAGTACTTC

V: TRBV3-1/TRBV3-2
D: .
J: TRBJ1-1
size: .
CDR3: CASSTRQRMNTEAFF
DNA: TGTGCCAGCAGCACCCGACAGAGGATGAACACTGAAGCTTTCTTT

V: TRBV7-3
D: TRBD1
J: TRBJ2-7
size: .
CDR3: CASSYEGTGVHEQYF
DNA: TGTGCCAGCAGCTACGAAGGGACAGGGGTCCACGAGCAGTACTTC

V: TRBV5-4
D: .
J: TRBJ2-1
size: .
CDR3: CASSLAQGMGVGSYNEQFF
DNA: TGTGCCAGCAGCTTGGCCCAGGGGATGGGGGTAGGCTCCTACAATGAGCAGTTCTTC

V: TRBV1
D: .
J: TRBJ2-1
size: .
CDR3: CTSSRGQDNEQFF
DNA: TGCACCAGCAGCCGGGGACAGGACAATGAGCAGTTCTTC

V: TRBV7-6
D: TRBD1
J: TRBJ1-6
size: .
CDR3: CASSFRDRESYSPLHF
DNA: TGTGCCAGCAGCTTCCGGGACAGGGAGTCATATTCACCCCTCCACTTT

V: TRBV2
D: TRBD1
J: TRBJ1-6
size: .
CDR3: CASSASGQYNSPLHF
DNA: TGTGCCAGCAGTGCCTCGGGACAGTATAATTCACCCCTCCACTTT

V: TRBV24-1
D: TRBD1
J: TRBJ2-1
size: .
CDR3: CATSGIGDRDSNEQFF
DNA: TGTGCCACCAGTGGGATTGGGGACAGGGATAGCAATGAGCAGTTCTTC

V: TRBV30
D: TRBD1
J: TRBJ1-2
size: .
CDR3: CAWFPGQGYGYTF
DNA: TGTGCCTGGTTTCCGGGACAGGGGTATGGCTACACCTTC

V: TRBV6-5
D: .
J: TRBJ1-2
size: few
CDR3: CASSYSGRDYGYTF
DNA: TGTGCCAGCAGTTACTCTGGCAGGGACTATGGCTACACCTTC

V: TRBV12-5
D: .
J: TRBJ1-5
size: .
CDR3: CASGTHGGQPQHF
DNA: TGTGCTAGTGGGACCCACGGAGGTCAGCCCCAGCATTTT

V: TRBV4-2
D: .
J: TRBJ2-7
size: .
CDR3: CASSTDTYYEQYF
DNA: TGTGCCAGCAGCACCGACACCTACTACGAGCAGTACTTC

V: TRBV4-1
D: TRBD1
J: TRBJ2-7
size: few
CDR3: CASSLAWGQGNYEQYF
DNA: TGCGCCAGCAGCCTCGCATGGGGACAGGGGAACTACGAGCAGTACTTC

V: TRBV5-1
D: .
J: TRBJ2-7
size: .
CDR3: CASSIQGHEQYF
DNA: TGCGCCAGCAGCATACAGGGCCACGAGCAGTACTTC

V: TRBV7-9
D: TRBD2
J: TRBJ2-1
size: .
CDR3: CASSLRGGTPLDEQFF
DNA: TGTGCCAGCAGCTTACGGGGGGGAACCCCCTTGGATGAGCAGTTCTTC

V: TRBV12-3/TRBV12-4
D: TRBD1
J: TRBJ2-7
size: .
CDR3: CASRQTGRNEQYF
DNA: TGTGCCAGCAGACAGACAGGGCGGAACGAGCAGTACTTC

V: TRBV28
D: TRBD2
J: TRBJ2-7
size: .
CDR3: CASSLAGGRREQYF
DNA: TGTGCCAGCAGTTTAGCGGGGGGGCGAAGGGAGCAGTACTTC

V: TRBV6-6
D: .
J: TRBJ2-7
size: few
CDR3: CASSYGRAGYEQYF
DNA: TGTGCCAGCAGTTACGGGCGGGCAGGTTACGAGCAGTACTTC

V: TRBV12-3/TRBV12-4
D: .
J: TRBJ2-1
size: .
CDR3: CASSLGRREEQFF
DNA: TGTGCCAGCAGTTTAGGTCGCAGGGAAGAGCAGTTCTTC

V: TRBV27
D: TRBD1
J: TRBJ1-5
size: .
CDR3: CASSRGDREFNQPQHF
DNA: TGTGCCAGCAGTCGAGGGGACAGGGAATTCAATCAGCCCCAGCATTTT

V: TRBV6-1
D: TRBD2
J: TRBJ2-3
size: .
CDR3: CASSERGGGSSTDTQYF
DNA: TGTGCCAGCAGTGAACGTGGCGGGGGGTCTAGCACAGATACGCAGTATTTT

V: TRBV2
D: TRBD2
J: TRBJ2-3
size: once
CDR3: CASSVPAGGYTQYF
DNA: TGTGCCAGCAGTGTACCAGCGGGGGGGTATACGCAGTATTTT

V: TRBV6-9
D: .
J: TRBJ1-5
size: .
CDR3: CASSSEDSPVDQPQHF
DNA: TGTGCCAGCAGTTCCGAAGACAGCCCCGTGGATCAGCCCCAGCATTTT

V: TRBV5-1
D: TRBD1
J: TRBJ2-2
size: few
CDR3: CASSIGQGGTGELFF
DNA: TGCGCCAGCAGCATAGGACAGGGAGGCACCGGGGAGCTGTTTTTT

V: TRBV25-1
D: TRBD1
J: TRBJ2-2
size: .
CDR3: CASTGQGGVTGELFF
DNA: TGTGCCAGCACGGGACAGGGAGGGGTCACCGGGGAGCTGTTTTTT

V: TRBV25-1
D: .
J: TRBJ1-5
size: .
CDR3: CASMGGGGNQPQHF
DNA: TGTGCCAGCATGGGGGGGGGAGGCAATCAGCCCCAGCATTTT

V: TRBV5-1
D: .
J: TRBJ1-1
size: .
CDR3: CASSLVVNTEAFF
DNA: TGCGCCAGCAGCTTGGTCGTGAACACTGAAGCTTTCTTT

V: TRBV10-3
D: .
J: TRBJ2-1
size: few
CDR3: CAVGGGNEQFF
DNA: TGTGCCGTGGGTGGAGGGAATGAGCAGTTCTTC

V: TRBV5-8
D: TRBD2
J: TRBJ2-2
size: .
CDR3: CASSYSGTSGSANTGELFF
DNA: TGTGCCAGCAGCTACTCCGGGACTAGCGGGTCTGCGAACACCGGGGAGCTGTTTTTT

V: TRBV19
D: TRBD2
J: TRBJ2-3
size: .
CDR3: CASSIVAGGSTDTQYF
DNA: TGTGCCAGTAGTATCGTAGCGGGGGGGAGCACAGATACGCAGTATTTT

V: TRBV30
D: TRBD1
J: TRBJ1-1
size: .
CDR3: CAWSFESAGTGF
DNA: TGTGCCTGGAGTTTCGAAAGTGCCGGGACAGGCTTT

V: TRBV29-1
D: TRBD2
J: TRBJ2-1
size: .
CDR3: CSAARLAGHNEQFF
DNA: TGCAGCGCAGCACGACTAGCGGGGCATAATGAGCAGTTCTTC

V: TRBV27
D: .
J: TRBJ1-3
size: .
CDR3: CASSLSRGDGSGNTIYF
DNA: TGTGCCAGCAGTTTATCGCGGGGAGACGGCTCTGGAAACACCATATATTTT

V: TRBV6-2/TRBV6-3
D: .
J: TRBJ2-1
size: medium-sized
CDR3: CASSYPTGGRFF
DNA: TGTGCCAGCAGTTACCCGACAGGCGGGCGGTTCTTC

V: TRBV30
D: .
J: TRBJ2-4
size: .
CDR3: CAWRQIRGAKNIQYF
DNA: TGTGCCTGGAGACAGATCAGGGGAGCCAAAAACATTCAGTACTTC

V: TRBV3-1/TRBV3-2
D: .
J: TRBJ2-7
size: .
CDR3: CASSRGPDSYEQYF
DNA: TGTGCCAGCAGCCGGGGCCCCGACTCCTACGAGCAGTACTTC

V: TRBV27
D: .
J: TRBJ2-4
size: .
CDR3: CASRGRAIEENIQYF
DNA: TGTGCCAGCAGAGGCAGGGCCATCGAGGAAAACATTCAGTACTTC

V: TRBV3-1/TRBV3-2
D: .
J: TRBJ2-7
size: .
CDR3: CASSQDGTLSYEQYF
DNA: TGTGCCAGCAGCCAAGATGGGACACTCTCCTACGAGCAGTACTTC

V: TRBV6-5
D: .
J: TRBJ2-1
size: once
CDR3: CAGARSYNEQFF
DNA: TGTGCCGGGGCCCGCTCCTACAATGAGCAGTTCTTC

V: TRBV28
D: .
J: TRBJ2-7
size: .
CDR3: CASKSGVSYEQYF
DNA: TGTGCCAGCAAGTCCGGGGTATCCTACGAGCAGTACTTC

V: TRBV6-5
D: TRBD1
J: TRBJ1-3
size: .
CDR3: CASSYQGGLPGNTIYF
DNA: TGTGCCAGCAGTTATCAGGGGGGCCTCCCTGGAAACACCATATATTTT

V: TRBV9
D: TRBD1
J: TRBJ2-1
size: .
CDR3: CASSARQGVWEQFF
DNA: TGTGCCAGCAGCGCCCGACAGGGGGTGTGGGAGCAGTTCTTC

V: TRBV6-5
D: .
J: TRBJ2-3
size: few
CDR3: CAILEGGDADTQYF
DNA: TGTGCTATATTGGAGGGGGGGGATGCAGATACGCAGTATTTT

V: TRBV2
D: TRBD1
J: TRBJ1-6
size: few
CDR3: CASSDRGHNQAPLHF
DNA: TGTGCCAGCAGTGACAGGGGGCATAACCAAGCACCCCTCCACTTT

V: TRBV19
D: .
J: TRBJ1-5
size: .
CDR3: CASSGVGYNQPQHF
DNA: TGTGCCAGTAGCGGGGTAGGTTACAATCAGCCCCAGCATTTT

V: TRBV19
D: TRBD2
J: TRBJ2-3
size: .
CDR3: CASSLGRLAGLADTQYF
DNA: TGTGCCAGTAGCCTTGGAAGACTAGCGGGGCTGGCAGATACGCAGTATTTT

V: TRBV5-6
D: .
J: TRBJ1-4
size: .
CDR3: CASSLDQGGKEKLFF
DNA: TGTGCCAGCAGCTTGGACCAGGGAGGAAAAGAAAAACTGTTTTTT

V: TRBV12-3/TRBV12-4
D: .
J: TRBJ2-5
size: .
CDR3: CASSLETRETQYF
DNA: TGTGCCAGCAGTTTAGAGACCAGGGAGACCCAGTACTTC

V: TRBV6-5
D: .
J: TRBJ2-4
size: .
CDR3: CASSSEGSNPYF
DNA: TGTGCCAGCAGTTCTGAGGGATCAAACCCGTACTTC